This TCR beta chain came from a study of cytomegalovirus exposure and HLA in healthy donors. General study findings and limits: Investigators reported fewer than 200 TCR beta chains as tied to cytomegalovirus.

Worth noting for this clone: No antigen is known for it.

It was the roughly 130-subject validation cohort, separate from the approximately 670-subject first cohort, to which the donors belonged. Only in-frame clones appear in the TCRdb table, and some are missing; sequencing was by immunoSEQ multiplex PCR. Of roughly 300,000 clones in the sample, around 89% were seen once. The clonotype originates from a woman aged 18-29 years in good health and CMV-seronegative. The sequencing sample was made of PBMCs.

The CDR3 DNA sequence: TGTGCCAGCAGCGTAGCTACGTCACAGGATCCTCCTTACTATGGCTACACCTTC. This codes for CASSVATSQDPPYYGYTF. The V call is TRBV9, the J call TRBJ1-2, with TRBD1 as a possible D gene (5 bases). The CDR3 is 18 amino acids. V lost 0 bases and J lost 3, with 21 bases in between. Germline-derived CDR1 and CDR2 are SGDLS and YYNGEE. The full variable domain, in which reference TRBV9 and TRBJ1-2 provide the parts outside the CDR3, is DSGVTQTPKHLITATGQRVTLRCSPRSGDLSVYWYQQSLDQGLQFLIQYYNGEERAKGNILERFSAQQFPDLHSELNLSSLELGDSALYFCASSVATSQDPPYYGYTFGSGTRLTVV.